Each of the 16 T cell receptor beta chains below was sequenced from the same sample in a study of T cell responses to AZD1222 COVID-19 vaccine. Measured with immunoSEQ multiplex PCR; TCRdb has only the in-frame clones, and not every one. The data hold roughly 170,000 clones, with 85% to 95% observed a single time. The sample here was peripheral blood, taken on day 0 of AZD1222 vaccination. The receptors come from an adult in good health.

The sample holds one count of this clone. This chain links TRBV5-6 with TRBJ1-2; weak D call: TRBD1 (5 bases). CDR1 SGHDT and CDR2 YYEEEE come from the germline V gene. CDR3 size: 15 residues. V lost 2 bases to trimming and J lost 5 bases, with 16 bases between them. The CDR3 reads CASSFRGDAWYGYTF. CDR3 coding DNA: TGTGCCAGCAGCTTTCGGGGGGATGCGTGGTATGGCTACACCTTC.

The CDR3 reads CASSFGGLAGYTF. As DNA, the CDR3 is TGTGCCAGCAGCTTCGGGGGCTTGGCTGGCTACACCTTC. The V call is TRBV5-6, the J call TRBJ1-2; D may be TRBD1 (6 bases). Germline V CDR1 and CDR2: SGHDT, YYEEEE. The CDR3 consists of 13 residues. Trimming took 2 bases from V and 7 from J, leaving 12 bases between them.

The V gene is TRBV30, the J gene TRBJ2-3; possible D gene TRBD1, 5 bases. In germline, CDR1 is GTSNPN, CDR2 SVGIG (reference sequence). Trimming left V 0 bases short and J 2 bases short, with 6 bases between. The CDR3 spans 13 residues. Written as DNA, the CDR3 is TGTGCCTGGAGTGTAGGGGTCACAGATACGCAGTATTTT. Translation: CAWSVGVTDTQYF.

The rearrangement links TRBV5-5 to TRBJ1-4, with 11 positions matching TRBD1. Germline V gene data show CDR1 as SGHKS and CDR2 as YYEKEE (reference sequence). Unmatched junction bases numbered 6, after V lost 2 bases and J lost 6 bases. This CDR3 is built from 16 residues. CDR3 DNA sequence: TGTGCCAGCAGCTTCCCGCCGGGACAGGGGGATGAAAAACTGTTTTTT. Protein sequence: CASSFPPGQGDEKLFF.

This CDR3 reads CASRPDRARGNYGYTF. CDR3 in DNA: TGCGCCAGCAGACCCGACAGGGCGAGGGGTAACTATGGCTACACCTTC. The chain links TRBV4-1 to TRBJ1-2, with 7 positions matching TRBD1. The J segment lost 1 base and the V segment lost 6 bases, leaving 11 bases of the junction unmatched. In germline, CDR1 is MGHRA, CDR2 YSYEKL. The CDR3 loop spans 16 amino acids.

The CDR3 DNA reads as TGTGCCAGCAGAGAGGGGACAGCCACTAATGAAAAACTGTTTTTT. Protein product: CASREGTATNEKLFF. The V gene is TRBV6-5, the J gene TRBJ1-4; 7 nucleotides align to TRBD1. Trimming at V came to 6 bases and at J to 2 bases, leaving 6 bases not matched to a gene. This CDR3 has 15 residues. Germline values: CDR1 MNHEY, CDR2 SVGAGI.

The V call is TRBV15, the J call TRBJ2-5; TRBD1 matches 7 bases. V was pared by 5 bases and J by 2 bases, with 5 bases of the junction left unmatched. CDR1 and CDR2 (germline): LNHNV, YYDKDF (reference sequence). The CDR3 is 14 residues long. The CDR3 nucleotides are TGTGCCACCAGCCGACAGGGTCGGCAAGAGACCCAGTACTTC. Translation: CATSRQGRQETQYF.

The CDR3 DNA follows: TGTGCCACCAGTGATCGGACCCGCGGTCAGCCCCAGCATTTT. Its protein is CATSDRTRGQPQHF. V is TRBV24-1 and J is TRBJ1-5; D is undetermined. CDR1 is KGHDR, CDR2 SFDVKD, per germline. V dropped 3 bases and J dropped 6 bases, with 11 bases sitting between them. The CDR3 runs to 14 residues.

The gene calls are TRBV9 and TRBJ2-3; 9 bases fit TRBD1. The CDR3 is made up of 15 amino acids. Germline V lookup: CDR1 SGDLS, CDR2 YYNGEE. Trimming at V came to 3 bases and at J to 6 bases, leaving 8 bases not matched to a gene. CDR3 sequence: CASSDRGLTGDTQYF. The CDR3, as DNA: TGTGCCAGCAGCGACAGGGGGCTTACGGGGGATACGCAGTATTTT.

The chain couples TRBV14 to TRBJ1-1; D is undetermined. The CDR3 is made up of 15 amino acids. V lost 0 bases to trimming and J lost 4 bases, with 12 bases between them. In germline, CDR1 is SGHDN, CDR2 FVKESK. The CDR3 is CASSQELALGTEAFF. CDR3 DNA: TGTGCCAGCAGCCAAGAGCTGGCGCTGGGCACTGAAGCTTTCTTT.

This chain uses TRBV27 with TRBJ2-1; 12 bases line up with TRBD1. CDR1 is MNHEY and CDR2 is SMNVEV in the germline V gene (reference sequence). V lost 6 bases and J lost 8; bases outside the gene matches: 14. The CDR3 is 17 residues long. The CDR3 loop is CASSPRARDRGLHEQFF. CDR3 coding DNA: TGTGCCAGCAGCCCCCGGGCGAGGGACAGGGGGCTGCATGAGCAGTTCTTC.

As to this clone: Other nucleotide sequences in the sample specify the same CDR3. The V and J genes are TRBV7-2 and TRBJ1-2; D is unresolved. Germline V gene data show CDR1 as SGHTA and CDR2 as FQGNSA. With 1 base removed from V and 2 bases from J, the gap between germline ends came to 8 bases. The CDR3 has 14 amino acids. CDR3 in DNA: TGTGCCAGCAGCTTAGGGGGATCAAACTATGGCTACACCTTC. As protein: CASSLGGSNYGYTF.

This chain joins TRBV9 and TRBJ1-2; no clear D. In germline, CDR1 is SGDLS, CDR2 YYNGEE. The CDR3 sequence is 14 residues long. V lost 3 bases to trimming and J lost 4 bases, with 13 bases between them. CDR3 coding DNA: TGTGCCAGCAGCGCCGGAAGGGTCCTCTATGGCTACACCTTC. Translation gives CASSAGRVLYGYTF.

DNA of the CDR3: TGTGCCAGCAGCTTGGATAGTGAGCAGTTCTTC. Translation: CASSLDSEQFF. The chain joins TRBV5-4 to TRBJ2-1; D gene uncertain. The CDR3 spans 11 residues. CDR1 is SGHNT and CDR2 is YYREEE in the germline V gene (reference sequence). V dropped 0 bases and J dropped 9 bases, with 4 bases sitting between them.

The chain carries TRBV19 and TRBJ1-6; D unclear. V was cut by 5 bases and J by 8 bases, with 10 bases left in between. Germline loops: CDR1 LNHDA, CDR2 SQIVND (reference sequence). The CDR3 contains 13 residues. The CDR3 DNA reads as TGTGCCAGTAGTTTTGGAGTAGATTCACCCCTCCACTTT. Translated, it gives CASSFGVDSPLHF.

CDR3 coding DNA: TGTGCCATCAGTGAGAGGGAGTTGGGACAGGGTGCCTCCTACGAGCAGTACTTC. Encoded protein: CAISERELGQGASYEQYF. The chain combines TRBV10-3 with TRBJ2-7, with 9 bases aligning to TRBD1. Germline V gene data show CDR1 as ENHRY and CDR2 as SYGVKD. V was clipped by 2 bases and J by 0 bases; unmatched bases: 11. CDR3 length equals 18 residues.